The source of this T cell receptor beta chain is a study of blood T cell repertoires in COVID-19. Study summary: Whether acute or convalescent, the COVID-19 samples came from the United States, Italy and Spain.

Only in-frame clones appear in the TCRdb table, and some are missing; sequencing was by immunoSEQ multiplex PCR. The sample has about 140,000 clones; 70% to 85% are singletons. V lost 3 bases and J lost 4, with 11 bases in between. The CDR3 covers 14 residues. CDR1 is SGHNT, CDR2 YYREEE, per germline (reference sequence). This chain links TRBV5-4 with TRBJ2-1, with D possibly TRBD2 on 6 matching bases. The TCR originated in a man in his 60s with active or convalescent COVID-19. The sequenced material came from peripheral blood. The CDR3 DNA follows: TGTGCCAGCAGCTGGGGACTTCCGTACAATGAGCAGTTCTTC. Residues: CASSWGLPYNEQFF.